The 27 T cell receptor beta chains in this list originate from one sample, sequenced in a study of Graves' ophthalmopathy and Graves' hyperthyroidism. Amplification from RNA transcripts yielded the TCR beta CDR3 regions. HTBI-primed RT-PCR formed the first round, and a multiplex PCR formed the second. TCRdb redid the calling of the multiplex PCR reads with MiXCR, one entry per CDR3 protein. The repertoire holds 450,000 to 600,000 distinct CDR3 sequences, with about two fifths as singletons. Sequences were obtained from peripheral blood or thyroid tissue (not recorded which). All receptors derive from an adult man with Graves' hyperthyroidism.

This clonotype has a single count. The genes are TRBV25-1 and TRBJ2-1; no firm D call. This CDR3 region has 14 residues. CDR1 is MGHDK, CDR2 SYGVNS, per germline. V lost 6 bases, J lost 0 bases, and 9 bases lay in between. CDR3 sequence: CASSARSSYNEQFF. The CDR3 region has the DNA TGTGCCAGCAGCGCCAGGAGCTCCTACAATGAGCAGTTCTTC.

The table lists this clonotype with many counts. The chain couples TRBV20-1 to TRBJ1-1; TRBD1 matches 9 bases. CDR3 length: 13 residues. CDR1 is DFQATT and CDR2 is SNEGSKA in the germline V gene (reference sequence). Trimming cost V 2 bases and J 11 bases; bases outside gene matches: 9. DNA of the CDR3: TGCAGTGCTAGACGGACAGGGGCGGAGTGGGCTTTCTTT. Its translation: CSARRTGAEWAFF.

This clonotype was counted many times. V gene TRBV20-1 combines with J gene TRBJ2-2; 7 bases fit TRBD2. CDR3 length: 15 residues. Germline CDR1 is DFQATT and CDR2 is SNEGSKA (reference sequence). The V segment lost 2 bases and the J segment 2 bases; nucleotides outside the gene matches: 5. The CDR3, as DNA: TGCAGTGCTAGAAGGGCGGGAGATAACACCGGGGAGCTGTTTTTT. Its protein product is CSARRAGDNTGELFF.

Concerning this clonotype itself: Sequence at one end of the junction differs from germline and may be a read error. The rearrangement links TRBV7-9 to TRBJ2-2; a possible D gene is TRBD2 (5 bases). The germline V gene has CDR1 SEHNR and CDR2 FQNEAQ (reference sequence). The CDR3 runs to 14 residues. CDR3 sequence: CASSPSPNTGELFF. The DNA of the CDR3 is TGTGCCAGCAGCCCCAGCCCGAACACCGGGGAGCTATTTTTT.

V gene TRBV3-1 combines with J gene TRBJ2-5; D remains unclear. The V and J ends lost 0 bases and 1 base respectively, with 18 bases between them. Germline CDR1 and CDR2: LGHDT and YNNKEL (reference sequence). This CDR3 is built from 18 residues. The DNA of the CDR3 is TGTGCCAGCAGCCAAGATCGGCGGCTGTCGGAGACCCAAGAGACCCAGTACTTC. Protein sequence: CASSQDRRLSETQETQYF.

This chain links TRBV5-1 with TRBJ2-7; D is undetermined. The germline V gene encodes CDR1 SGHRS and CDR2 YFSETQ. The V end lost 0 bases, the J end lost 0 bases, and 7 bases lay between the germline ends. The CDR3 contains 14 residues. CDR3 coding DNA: TGCGCCAGCAGCTTGGATGGGGTCTCCTACGAGCAGTACTTC. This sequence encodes CASSLDGVSYEQYF.

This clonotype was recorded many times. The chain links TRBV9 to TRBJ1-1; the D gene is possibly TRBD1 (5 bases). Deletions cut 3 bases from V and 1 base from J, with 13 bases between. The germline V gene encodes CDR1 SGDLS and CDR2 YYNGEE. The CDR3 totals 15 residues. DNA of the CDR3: TGTGCCAGCAGCGAGGAGGGGCATACGAACACTGAAGCTTTCTTT. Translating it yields CASSEEGHTNTEAFF.

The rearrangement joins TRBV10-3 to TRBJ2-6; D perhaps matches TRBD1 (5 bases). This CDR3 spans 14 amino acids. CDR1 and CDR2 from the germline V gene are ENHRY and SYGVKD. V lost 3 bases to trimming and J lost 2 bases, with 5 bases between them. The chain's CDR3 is CAISDRAGANVLTF. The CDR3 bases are TGTGCCATCAGTGACAGGGCTGGGGCCAACGTCCTGACTTTC.

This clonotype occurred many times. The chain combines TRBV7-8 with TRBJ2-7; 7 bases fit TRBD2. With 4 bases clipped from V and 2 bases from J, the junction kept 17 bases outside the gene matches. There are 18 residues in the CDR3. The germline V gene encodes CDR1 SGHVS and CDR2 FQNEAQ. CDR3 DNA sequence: TGTGCCAGCAGCTCGCGCGCTAGGTCTAGCGGATTTGCCTACGAGCAGTACTTC. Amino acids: CASSSRARSSGFAYEQYF.

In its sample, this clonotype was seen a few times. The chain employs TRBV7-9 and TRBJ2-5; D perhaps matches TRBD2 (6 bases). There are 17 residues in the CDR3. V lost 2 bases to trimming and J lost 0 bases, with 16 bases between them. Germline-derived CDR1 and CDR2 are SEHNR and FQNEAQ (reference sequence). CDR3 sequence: CASSLSGFRTNQETQYF. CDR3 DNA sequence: TGTGCCAGCAGCTTAAGCGGATTTCGGACTAACCAAGAGACCCAGTACTTC.

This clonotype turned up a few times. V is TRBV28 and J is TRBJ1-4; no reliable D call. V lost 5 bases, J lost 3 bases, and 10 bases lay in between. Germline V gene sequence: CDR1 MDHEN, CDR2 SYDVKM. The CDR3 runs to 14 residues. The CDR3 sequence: CASSPQEANEKLFF. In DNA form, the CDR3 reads TGTGCCAGCAGTCCTCAGGAAGCTAATGAAAAACTGTTTTTT.

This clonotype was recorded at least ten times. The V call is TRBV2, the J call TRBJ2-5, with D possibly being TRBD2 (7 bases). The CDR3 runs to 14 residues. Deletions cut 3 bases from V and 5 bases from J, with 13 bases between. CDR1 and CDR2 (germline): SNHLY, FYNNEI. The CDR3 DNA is TGTGCCAGCAGTGAGGGAGGGGGTACGGAGACCCAGTACTTC. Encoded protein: CASSEGGGTETQYF.

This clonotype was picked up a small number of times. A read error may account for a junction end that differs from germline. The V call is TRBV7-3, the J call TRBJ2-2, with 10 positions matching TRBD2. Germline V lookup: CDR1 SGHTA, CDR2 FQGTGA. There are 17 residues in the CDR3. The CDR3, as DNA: TGTGCCAGCAGCCCGAGGGGAAGGACTAGCGGAGCCGGGGGGCTGTTTTTT. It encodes CASSPRGRTSGAGGLFF.

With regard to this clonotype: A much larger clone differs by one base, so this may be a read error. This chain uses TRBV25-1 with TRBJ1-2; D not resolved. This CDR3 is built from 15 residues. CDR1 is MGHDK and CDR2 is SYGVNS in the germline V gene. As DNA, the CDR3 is TGTACCAGCAGTGAAGCAGGAAAGAAGTTGTATGGCTACACCTTC. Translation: CTSSEAGKKLYGYTF.

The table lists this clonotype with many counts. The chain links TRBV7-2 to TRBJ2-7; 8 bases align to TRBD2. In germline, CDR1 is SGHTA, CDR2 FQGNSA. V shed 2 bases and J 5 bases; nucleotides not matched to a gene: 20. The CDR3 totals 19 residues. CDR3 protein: CASSLYRIEPQRGINEQYF. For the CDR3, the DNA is TGTGCCAGCAGCTTATACCGAATCGAACCCCAGCGGGGGATCAACGAGCAGTACTTC.

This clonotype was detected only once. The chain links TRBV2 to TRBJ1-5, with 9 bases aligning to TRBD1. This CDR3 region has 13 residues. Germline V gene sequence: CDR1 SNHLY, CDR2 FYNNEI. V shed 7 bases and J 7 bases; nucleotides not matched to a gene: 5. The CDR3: CASNRDREQPQHF. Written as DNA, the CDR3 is TGTGCCAGCAACCGGGACAGGGAGCAGCCCCAGCATTTT.

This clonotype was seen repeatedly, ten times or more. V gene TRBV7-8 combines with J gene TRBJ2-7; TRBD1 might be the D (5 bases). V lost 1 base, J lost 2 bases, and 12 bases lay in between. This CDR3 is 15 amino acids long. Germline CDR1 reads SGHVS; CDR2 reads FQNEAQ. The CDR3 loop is CASSLGGRAPYEQYF. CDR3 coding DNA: TGTGCCAGCAGCTTAGGGGGCAGGGCGCCCTACGAGCAGTACTTC. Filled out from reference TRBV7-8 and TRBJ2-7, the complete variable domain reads GAGVSQSPRYKVAKRGQDVALRCDPISGHVSLFWYQQALGQGPEFLTYFQNEAQLDKSGLPSDRFFAERPEGSVSTLKIQRTQQEDSAVYLCASSLGGRAPYEQYFGPGTRLTVT.

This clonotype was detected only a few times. The CDR3 DNA sequence: TGTGCCAGCAGCCCCTCCCGGGGACTAGCGTACAGCTCCTACGAGCAGTACTTC. Translated: CASSPSRGLAYSSYEQYF. The chain is built from TRBV2 and TRBJ2-7, with 10 bases that match TRBD2. J gave up 0 bases and V 6 bases, and 14 bases lay outside the gene matches. CDR1 and CDR2 from the germline V gene are SNHLY and FYNNEI. The CDR3 runs to 18 residues.

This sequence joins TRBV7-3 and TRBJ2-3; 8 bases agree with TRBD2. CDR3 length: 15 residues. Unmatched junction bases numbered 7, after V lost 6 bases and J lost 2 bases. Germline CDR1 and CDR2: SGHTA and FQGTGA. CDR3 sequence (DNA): TGTGCCAGCAGTCCAACTAGCGGATTCACAGATACGCAGTATTTT. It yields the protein CASSPTSGFTDTQYF.

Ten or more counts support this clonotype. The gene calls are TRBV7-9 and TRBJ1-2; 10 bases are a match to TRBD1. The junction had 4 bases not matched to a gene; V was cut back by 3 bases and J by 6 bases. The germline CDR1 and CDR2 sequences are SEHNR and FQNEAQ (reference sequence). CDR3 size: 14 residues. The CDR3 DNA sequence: TGTGCCAGCAGCTTCGGCGACAGGGGGCATGGCTACACCTTC. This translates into CASSFGDRGHGYTF.

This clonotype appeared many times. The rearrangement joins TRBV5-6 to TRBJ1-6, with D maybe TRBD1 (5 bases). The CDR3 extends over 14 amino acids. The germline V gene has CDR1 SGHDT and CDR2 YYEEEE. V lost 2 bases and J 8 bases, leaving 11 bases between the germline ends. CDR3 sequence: CASSLWTRDSPLHF. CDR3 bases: TGTGCCAGCAGCTTATGGACACGGGATTCACCCCTCCACTTT.

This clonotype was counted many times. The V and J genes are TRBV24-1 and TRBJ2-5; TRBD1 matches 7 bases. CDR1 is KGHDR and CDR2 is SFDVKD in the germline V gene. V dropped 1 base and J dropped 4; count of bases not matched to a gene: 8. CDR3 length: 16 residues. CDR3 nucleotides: TGTGCCACCAGTGATTTACAGGGGATCGGGCTAGAGACCCAGTACTTC. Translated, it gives CATSDLQGIGLETQYF.

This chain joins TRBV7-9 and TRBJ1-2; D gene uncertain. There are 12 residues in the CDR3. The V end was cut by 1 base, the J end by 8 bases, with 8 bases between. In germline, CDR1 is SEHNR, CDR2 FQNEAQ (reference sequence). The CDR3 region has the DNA TGTGCCAGCAGCTTAGGGTTTCGGGGCTACACCTTC. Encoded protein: CASSLGFRGYTF. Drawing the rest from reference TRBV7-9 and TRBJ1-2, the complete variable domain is DTGVSQNPRHKITKRGQNVTFRCDPISEHNRLYWYRQTLGQGPEFLTYFQNEAQLEKSRLLSDRFSAERPKGSFSTLEIQRTEQGDSAMYLCASSLGFRGYTFGSGTRLTVV.

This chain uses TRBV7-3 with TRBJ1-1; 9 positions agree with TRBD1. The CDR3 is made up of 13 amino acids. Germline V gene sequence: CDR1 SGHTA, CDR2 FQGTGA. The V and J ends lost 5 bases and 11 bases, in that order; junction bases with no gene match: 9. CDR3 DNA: TGTGCCAGCAGCCAAAGGGACAGGGATCGGGCTTTCTTT. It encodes CASSQRDRDRAFF.

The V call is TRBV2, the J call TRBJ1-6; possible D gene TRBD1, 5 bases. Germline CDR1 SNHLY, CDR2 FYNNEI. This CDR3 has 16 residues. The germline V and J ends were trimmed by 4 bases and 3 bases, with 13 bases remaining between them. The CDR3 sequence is CASSVRSGDYNSPLHF. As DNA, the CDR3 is TGTGCCAGCAGTGTCAGGTCGGGGGACTATAATTCACCCCTCCACTTT. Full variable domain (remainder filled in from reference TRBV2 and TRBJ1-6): EPEVTQTPSHQVTQMGQEVILRCVPISNHLYFYWYRQILGQKVEFLVSFYNNEISEKSEIFDDQFSVERPDGSNFTLKIRSTKLEDSAMYFCASSVRSGDYNSPLHFGNGTRLTVT.

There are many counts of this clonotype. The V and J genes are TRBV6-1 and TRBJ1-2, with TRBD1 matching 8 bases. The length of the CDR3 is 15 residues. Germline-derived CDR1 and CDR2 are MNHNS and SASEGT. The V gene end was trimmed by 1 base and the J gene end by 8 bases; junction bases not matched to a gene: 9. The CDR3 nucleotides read TGTGCCAGCAGTGAAGATTTGGGACAGGTCGAAGGCTACACCTTC. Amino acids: CASSEDLGQVEGYTF.

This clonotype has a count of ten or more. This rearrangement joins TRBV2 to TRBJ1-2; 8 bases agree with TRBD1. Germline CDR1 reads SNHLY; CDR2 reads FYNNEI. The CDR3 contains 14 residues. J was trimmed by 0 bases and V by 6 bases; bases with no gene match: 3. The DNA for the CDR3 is TGTGCCAGCAGCGAACAGGGGGCTAACTATGGCTACACCTTC. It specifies CASSEQGANYGYTF. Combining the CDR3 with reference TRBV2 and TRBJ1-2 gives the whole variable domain EPEVTQTPSHQVTQMGQEVILRCVPISNHLYFYWYRQILGQKVEFLVSFYNNEISEKSEIFDDQFSVERPDGSNFTLKIRSTKLEDSAMYFCASSEQGANYGYTFGSGTRLTVV.